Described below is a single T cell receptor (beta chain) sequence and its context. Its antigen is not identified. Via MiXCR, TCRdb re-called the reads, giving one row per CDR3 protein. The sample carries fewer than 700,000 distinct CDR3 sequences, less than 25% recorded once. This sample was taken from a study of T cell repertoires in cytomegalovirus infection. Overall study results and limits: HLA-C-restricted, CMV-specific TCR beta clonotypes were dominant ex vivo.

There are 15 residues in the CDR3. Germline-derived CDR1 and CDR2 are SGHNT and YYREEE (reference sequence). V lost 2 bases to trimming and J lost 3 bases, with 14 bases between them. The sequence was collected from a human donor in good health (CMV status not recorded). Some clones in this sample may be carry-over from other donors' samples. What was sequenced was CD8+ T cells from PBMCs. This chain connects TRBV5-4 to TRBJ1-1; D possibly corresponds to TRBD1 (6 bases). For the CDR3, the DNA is TGTGCCAGCAGCTTACAGGGTTTGGCGGACACTGAAGCTTTCTTT. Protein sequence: CASSLQGLADTEAFF.